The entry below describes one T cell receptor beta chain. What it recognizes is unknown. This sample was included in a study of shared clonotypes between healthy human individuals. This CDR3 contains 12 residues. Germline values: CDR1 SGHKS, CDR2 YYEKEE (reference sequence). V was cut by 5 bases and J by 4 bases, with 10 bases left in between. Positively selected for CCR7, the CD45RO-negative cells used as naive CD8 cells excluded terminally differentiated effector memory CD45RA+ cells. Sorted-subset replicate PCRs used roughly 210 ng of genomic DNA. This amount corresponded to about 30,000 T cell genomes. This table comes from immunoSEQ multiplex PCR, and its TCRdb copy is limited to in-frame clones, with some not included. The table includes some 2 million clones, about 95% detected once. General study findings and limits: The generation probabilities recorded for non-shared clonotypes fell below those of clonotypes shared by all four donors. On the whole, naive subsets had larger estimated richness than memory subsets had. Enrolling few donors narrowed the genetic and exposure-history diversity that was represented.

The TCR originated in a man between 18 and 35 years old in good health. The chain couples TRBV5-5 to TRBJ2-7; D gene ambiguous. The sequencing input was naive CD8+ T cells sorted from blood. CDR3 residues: CASSWTEYEQYF. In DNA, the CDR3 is TGTGCCAGCAGTTGGACGGAATACGAGCAGTACTTC.